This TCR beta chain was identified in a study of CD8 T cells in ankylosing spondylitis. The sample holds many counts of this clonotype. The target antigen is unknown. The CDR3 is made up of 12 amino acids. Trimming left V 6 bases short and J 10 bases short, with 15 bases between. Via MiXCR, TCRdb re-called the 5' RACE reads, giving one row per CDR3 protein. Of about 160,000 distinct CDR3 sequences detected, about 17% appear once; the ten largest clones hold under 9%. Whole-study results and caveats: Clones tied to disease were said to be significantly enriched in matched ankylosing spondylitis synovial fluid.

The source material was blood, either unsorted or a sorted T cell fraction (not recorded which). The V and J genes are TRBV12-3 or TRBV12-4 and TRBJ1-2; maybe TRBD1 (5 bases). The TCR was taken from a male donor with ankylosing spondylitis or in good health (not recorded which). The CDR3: CASSGDGGDYTF. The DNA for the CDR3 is TGTGCCAGCAGCGGGGACGGGGGTGACTACACCTTC.